This TCR beta chain comes out of a study of T cell clones after liver transplantation (dated by TCRdb to about 2019). For context, the study as a whole: The samples were obtained from ITN030ST, a randomized trial that attempted immunosuppression withdrawal within 2 years after liver transplantation. Donor-reactive T cell clones were identified by TCRbeta sequencing after a pre-transplant mixed lymphocyte reaction and then tracked in post-transplant blood. As an antigen-independent comparator for donor-reactive sequences, third party-reactive TCRbeta sequences were also identified from pre-transplant MLRs. Three of the eight recipients were HCV-positive; the others were transplanted for non-autoimmune, non-viral indications. No induction therapy was given to the subjects, and standard immunosuppression was administered until randomization at 12-24 months post-transplant. Tolerance was defined as complete withdrawal of immunosuppression for at least one year without a rise in liver enzymes beyond twice the upper limit of normal. Blood samples were collected pre-transplant, then pre-randomization ahead of withdrawal, and finally post-randomization once withdrawal had either been completed or failed. The studied cohort comprised 8 liver transplant recipients, 3 classified as tolerant and 5 as non-tolerant.

Thawed unstimulated PBMCs were stained for CD3, CD4 and CD8 and FACS-sorted into CD3+CD4+ and CD3+CD8+ populations. All 8 studied subjects were randomized to immunosuppression withdrawal. The Qiagen DNeasy Blood and Tissue Kit was used for isolation of genomic DNA. Frozen genomic DNA underwent high-throughput TCRbeta CDR3 sequencing by immunoSEQ, including PCR amplification, mapping, bias correction and internal controls. On the authors' methods: Productive rearrangements were retained, and unique TCRbeta sequences were defined by the CDR3 nucleotide sequence together with the V and J gene. Donor-reactive sequences required at least 5-fold expansion in CFSE-low cells versus unstimulated pre-transplant cells and at least 0.01% frequency. Minimum frequency thresholds were set for each subject based on the unstimulated sample with the lowest template count, ensuring at least 90% detection power. Jensen-Shannon divergence between the top 1000 TCRbeta sequences after and before transplant was used to measure repertoire turnover. Two-sided Fisher's exact tests were used to test for changes in the detection of donor-reactive sequences. Imported from immuneACCESS, the table was reduced by TCRdb to in-frame sequences with V and J called. These copies leave out some clones; in studies compared against another copy, an unresolved V gene accounts for under half, and the cause of the remainder is not known. For V, J and clone size, that table is used; D and trimming come from the DNA. The sample records about 76,000 clones, over 80% of which are singletons. 2.8% of the sample goes to the ten largest clones.

Results and caveats for the whole study, not just this receptor: Without allograft tissue specimens, donor-reactive T cells may have migrated into the graft rather than being deleted. Low numbers of available donor cells limited the measurable donor-reactive repertoire in a couple of subjects. The decline in donor-reactive sequences exceeded the decline in third party-reactive sequences, suggesting partial antigen-specific deletion that was unrelated to withdrawal success. Conclusions were preliminary, limited by small, heterogeneous patient numbers and non-standardized post-transplant time points. Circulating donor-reactive CD4 TCRbeta sequences fell significantly post-transplant in most of the 8 subjects, irrespective of tolerance or HCV status. Once repertoire turnover was taken into account, donor-reactive detection showed a significant reduction for CD4 in 7 of 8 subjects and for CD8 in 8 of 8.

Remarks on this clone: Its antigen is not yet known. The record has no base qualities; no much larger clone is one base away.

Its CDR3 holds 14 amino acids, cysteine through phenylalanine. The read is trimmed to its CDR3 DNA, 42 bases read in frame from base 1. CDR1 and CDR2 are read off the germline V gene (reference sequence) as MNHEY and SMNVEV. V is clipped by 4 bases and J by 0 bases, and the sequence between their germline boundaries is 4 bases long. The sample consisted of CD4+ T cells from blood, taken at the 22-month timepoint. The chain is encoded by TRBV27 joined to TRBJ1-6, with the D gene not confidently named. The receptor's source is a human patient who received a liver transplant. After a transplant, the donor of the graft may account for some T cells. CDR3 reads: CASSSLSYNSPLHF. The sequenced DNA is TGTGCCAGCAGTTCACTCTCCTATAATTCACCCCTCCACTTT.